This record concerns one T cell receptor beta chain sequence. This clonotype has only a few counts. What antigen it recognizes has not been identified. No much larger clonotype is one base removed from it; base qualities were not supplied. The data were taken from a study of T cell repertoires in cytomegalovirus infection (dated by TCRdb to between 2019 and 2020). For the study in its entirety: Because public TCR beta signatures pointed to carriage of CMV infection together with the matching HLA type, the HLA type of each donor mattered for the analysis.

From the germline V gene, CDR1 is KGHDR and CDR2 is SFDVKD. The cysteine opens and the phenylalanine closes a CDR3 of 14 amino acids. Of all the DNA, just the CDR3 is kept, 42 bases in frame from base 1. Trimming at the junction amounts to 1 base on V and 0 bases on J, and the germline ends lie 4 bases apart. TCRdb records Illumina HiSeq 1500 as the sequencer. The public sequencing data were trimmed at Q25 with fastp and processed into clonotypes with MiXCR by TCRdb, which kept only in-frame beta chains. Each entry merges the rows of one CDR3 protein and shows their most common DNA and genes. The sample table holds some 450,000 distinct CDR3 sequences, of which about 33% were seen once. The top ten clones comprise approximately 15% of the sample. General findings and caveats noted by the study authors: In both this cohort and an independent cohort of under 450 donors, the cumulative frequency of public TCR beta family members distinguished carriers of CMV infection plus the relevant HLA type. The ex vivo response was dominated by HLA-C-restricted CMV-specific TCR beta clonotypes, which also provided the single most frequent clonotype in two of eight donors.

Sequenced input: PBMCs. The receptor was derived from a human donor in good health (CMV status not recorded). Some clones in this sample may be carry-over from other donors' samples. This receptor chain uses TRBV24-1 and TRBJ2-3; confidence is insufficient to name the D gene. The CDR3 in this case is CATSDFDSTDTQYF. The DNA sequence reads TGTGCCACCAGTGATTTTGACAGCACAGATACGCAGTATTTT.